One T cell receptor beta chain is described in this entry. Its antigen target is currently unknown. The record has no base qualities; no much larger clone is one base away. Using the deep immunoSEQ assay, TCR CDR3 regions were amplified from genomic DNA by multiplex PCR. Extracted genomic DNA from each cell subset was distributed evenly across all wells of several immunoSEQ 96-well plates, and each plate was treated as a replicate. For sorted subsets, roughly 0.2 ug genomic DNA, equal to 30,000 to 35,000 T cell genomes, was loaded into each replicate PCR. The purified libraries were quantified using a Qubit 3.0 fluorometer, sized with a Bioanalyzer 2100, and then quantified again using the KAPA Library Quantification kit. Every immunoSEQ 96-well plate was sequenced on a separate single-read 150-cycle Illumina NextSeq 550 flow cell. In the authors' own workflow: Because the immunoSEQ output included only junctional sequences and no quality scores, the filtering could not be the same as the filtering used for full-length reads. Sequences were annotated with PyIR, a Python wrapper for IgBLAST v1.9, using IMGT germline references to assign V/J genes and CDR3. Reads were filtered out if the reads had weak V/J assignments (E-value above 1e-6), no CDR3, stop codons, out-of-frame junctions, or ambiguous translated residues. V3J clonotypes were defined as sequences sharing the same inferred V gene, J gene, and CDR3 amino acid sequence. Percentage overlap between repertoires was computed as shared unique clonotypes divided by the size of the smaller repertoire. RTK rarefaction, the Chao1 estimator, and Recon v2.1 estimates of unobserved clonotypes were used to assess repertoire richness. Generation probabilities for all TCRbeta clonotypes obtained by the gDNA method from a handful of donors were computed using OLGA. The immuneACCESS repertoire file appears here via TCRdb, limited to in-frame rearrangements. These files lack a portion of the clones; in checked studies, under half of the deficit traces to unresolved V genes, and the cause of the others is not known. From that table come the V and J calls and clone size; the DNA was used to work out D and trimming. The sample table contains some 2 million clones; only one count was recorded for approximately 94% of them. In total, the top ten clones hold 1% to 1.5% of the sample.

This record belongs to a study of shared clonotypes between healthy human individuals (dated by TCRdb to about 2020). About the investigation overall: A couple of women and a few men aged 18 to 49 years were included in the cohort. For each donor, three plates each were used for CD4 naive and CD4 memory, two plates were used for CD8 naive, and one plate was used for CD8 memory. The study deeply sequenced blood TCR repertoires of five healthy adults to estimate repertoire size and the extent of clonotype sharing between individuals. To increase sequencing depth and limit assay-specific biases, different laboratories used diverse techniques to prepare libraries and sequence TCR repertoires. Each donor's leukapheresis produced roughly between roughly 0.94 and 9.5 billion PBMCs.

On the study overall, not on this receptor specifically: Pairwise subsampling led to the expectation that sequencing depth would affect the degree of clonotype sharing among donors. Because the study included a small number of donors, the genetic and exposure-history diversity represented was limited. Sampling was restricted to blood, and TCR repertoires in tissues likely differ from the TCR repertoires found in blood. When a few donors were compared, the shared fraction of clonotypes was about 5.2% for naive CD4, approximately 3.5% for naive CD8, 2% to 2.5% for memory CD4, and 0.4% for memory CD8. Clonotypes shared by all four sorted-subset donors showed higher generation probabilities than non-shared clonotypes. Naive subsets generally had larger estimated clonotype richness than memory subsets did. Rarefaction of sorted-subset datasets indicated incomplete sequencing despite the large sequencing depth.

The CDR3, cysteine through phenylalanine, is 15 amino acids long. Only the CDR3 portion is preserved as DNA: 45 bases, with reading frame beginning at the first base. V is cut by 0 bases and J by 7 bases, and the space between the germline ends is 14 bases. CDR1 and CDR2, looked up from the germline V gene, are SGHRS and YFSETQ. CD8 naive samples were CD45RO-negative cells positively selected for CCR7, giving a CD45RA+CCR7+ population that excluded TemRA cells. Healthy HIV-negative adults with no recently reported acute infections or vaccinations were included as donors. Every donor was a Caucasian adult residing in Nashville, Tennessee, USA. After blood collection by leukapheresis, PBMCs were isolated using Ficoll-Histopaque density gradient centrifugation and then cryopreserved in the vapor phase of liquid nitrogen. Purity and quantity of every magnetically sorted T cell population were checked by analytical flow cytometry. Genomic DNA was isolated from each sorted fraction and quantified by UV absorbance on a Nanodrop 2000c.

The sequenced sample was naive CD8+ T cells sorted from blood. In the paper's terms, the cell subset or site label means: CD45RA+CCR7+. Recombination joined TRBV5-1 with TRBJ2-1; confidence is insufficient to name the D gene. The origin of this receptor is a man aged 18 to 29 in good health. The DNA reads as follows: TGCGCCAGCAGCTTGGTTGAAAACCTCTTGAATGAGCAGTTCTTC. This encodes CASSLVENLLNEQFF.